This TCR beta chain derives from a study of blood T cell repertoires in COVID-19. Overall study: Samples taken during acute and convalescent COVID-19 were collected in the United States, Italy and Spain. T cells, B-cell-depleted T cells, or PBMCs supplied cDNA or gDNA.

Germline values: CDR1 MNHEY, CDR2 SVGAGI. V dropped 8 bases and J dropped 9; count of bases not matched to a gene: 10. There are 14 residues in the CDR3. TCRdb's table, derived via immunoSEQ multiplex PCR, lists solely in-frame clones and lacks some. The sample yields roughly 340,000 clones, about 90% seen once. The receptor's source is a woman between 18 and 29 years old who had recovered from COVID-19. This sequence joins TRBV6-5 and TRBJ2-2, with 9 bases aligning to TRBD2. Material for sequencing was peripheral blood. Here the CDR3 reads CASGWTSAGRELFF. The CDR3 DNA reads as TGTGCCAGCGGCTGGACTAGCGCGGGGAGGGAGCTGTTTTTT.